The TCR beta chain under discussion was sequenced for a study of identical twins. One entry per CDR3 protein, called by TCRdb with MiXCR from the 5' RACE reads. The data hold hundreds of thousands of distinct CDR3 sequences, with more than 9% observed a single time. This CDR3 has 14 residues. Looked up from germline, CDR1 is LNHNV and CDR2 is YYDKDF (reference sequence). The V end lost 6 bases, the J end lost 3 bases, and 12 bases lay between the germline ends. The data also belong to a second study, concerning yellow fever vaccine responses in identical twins.

This receptor was identified in a young woman in good health. V gene TRBV15 combines with J gene TRBJ2-1; possible D gene TRBD1, 5 bases. The sample was PBMCs. This chain's CDR3 is CATREKTVYNEQFF. The CDR3, as DNA: TGTGCCACCAGAGAGAAGACAGTCTACAATGAGCAGTTCTTC.